The 9 T cell receptor beta chains below all came from one sample that was sequenced in a study of blood T cell repertoires in COVID-19. The assay was immunoSEQ multiplex PCR, and TCRdb's table has in-frame clones only and misses some. The sample gives more than 65,000 clones, around nine tenths of which show up once; 8% to 10% is in the top ten. Sequencing used peripheral blood. The source of these receptors is a human donor in a cohort sampled during active COVID-19.

This rearrangement joins TRBV7-2 to TRBJ2-7, with 10 bases identical to TRBD2. CDR1 is SGHTA and CDR2 is FQGNSA in the germline V gene. With 4 bases clipped from V and 3 bases from J, the junction kept 3 bases outside the gene matches. The CDR3 runs 14 residues. Written as DNA, the CDR3 is TGTGCCAGCAGCTACCTAGCGGGGGACTACGAGCAGTACTTC. This sequence encodes CASSYLAGDYEQYF. The full variable domain, its missing parts supplied by reference TRBV7-2 and TRBJ2-7, is GAGVSQSPSNKVTEKGKDVELRCDPISGHTALYWYRQSLGQGLEFLIYFQGNSAPDKSGLPSDRFSAERTGGSVSTLTIQRTQQEDSAVYLCASSYLAGDYEQYFGPGTRLTVT.

This clone was detected once. Written as DNA, the CDR3 is TGTGCCACCTCAAGACTAGCGGGGGGCCAAGAGACCCAGTACTTC. Translation gives CATSRLAGGQETQYF. The chain uses TRBV10-3 and TRBJ2-5; TRBD2 aligns across 13 bases. Germline-derived CDR1 and CDR2 are ENHRY and SYGVKD. Unmatched junction bases numbered 6, after V lost 10 bases and J lost 1 base. This CDR3 comprises 15 residues.

The chain joins TRBV11-2 to TRBJ1-3; a possible D gene is TRBD1 (6 bases). Between the trimmed V and J ends, which lost 4 bases and 2 bases, there was a span of 18 bases. Looked up from germline, CDR1 is SGHAT and CDR2 is FQNNGV. The CDR3 is made up of 17 amino acids. CDR3 in DNA: TGTGCCAGCAGCTACGGGCGGGGGGCGCATGCTGGAAACACCATATATTTT. It codes for CASSYGRGAHAGNTIYF.

J is TRBJ1-5 and V is TRBV6-5; 7 bases line up with TRBD1. The V segment lost 6 bases and the J segment 0 bases; nucleotides outside the gene matches: 5. This CDR3 has 15 amino acids. The V gene's germline CDR1 is MNHEY and CDR2 SVGAGI. In DNA, the CDR3 is TGTGCCAGCAGGGTAGGGGGCAATAGCAATCAGCCCCAGCATTTT. Its translation is CASRVGGNSNQPQHF.

The rearrangement uses TRBV5-6 and TRBJ2-5, with D tentatively TRBD2 (6 bases). The closer fit of TRBJ2-7 to the DNA end suggests the J call may be wrong. Per germline, CDR1 SGHDT and CDR2 YYEEEE. The CDR3 is 15 amino acids. In DNA, the CDR3 is TGTGCCAGCAGCGTAACAGCGGGCCCCTCGTACGAGCAGTACTTC. Encoded protein: CASSVTAGPSYEQYF.

V gene TRBV19 combines with J gene TRBJ1-5; 12 nucleotides line up with TRBD1. This CDR3 has 16 amino acids. V lost 6 bases to trimming and J lost 5 bases; unmatched junction nucleotides: 8. CDR1 and CDR2 (germline): LNHDA, SQIVND (reference sequence). CDR3 nucleotide sequence: TGTGCCAGTAGCCTCACGGGGACAGGGGGCCATCAGCCCCAGCATTTT. Amino acids: CASSLTGTGGHQPQHF.

This chain links TRBV18 with TRBJ1-2; 7 bases align to TRBD1. Trimming cost V 4 bases and J 14 bases; bases outside gene matches: 7. This CDR3 comprises 11 residues. Germline loops: CDR1 KGHSH, CDR2 LQKENI. CDR3 sequence (DNA): TGTGCCAGCTCACACGGACAGGCGCATACCTTC. Amino acid sequence: CASSHGQAHTF.

The chain recombines TRBV7-7 with TRBJ2-2; 11 bases align to TRBD1. With 5 bases clipped from V and 6 bases from J, the junction kept 8 bases outside the gene matches. Germline lookup yields CDR1 SSHAT and CDR2 FNYEAQ (reference sequence). This CDR3 region has 16 residues. The CDR3 nucleotides read TGTGCCAGCAGCCCCTGGGGGGACAGGGGGTCCGGGGAGCTGTTTTTT. Protein: CASSPWGDRGSGELFF. The whole variable domain, remainder taken from reference TRBV7-7 and TRBJ2-2, is GAGVSQSPRYKVTKRGQDVTLRCDPISSHATLYWYQQALGQGPEFLTYFNYEAQPDKSGLPSDRFSAERPEGSISTLTIQRTEQRDSAMYRCASSPWGDRGSGELFFGEGSRLTVL.

The genes are TRBV9 and TRBJ1-6; 9 bases match TRBD1. The CDR3 has 16 residues. Germline V gives CDR1 SGDLS, CDR2 YYNGEE. The V segment lost 4 bases and the J segment 10 bases; nucleotides outside the gene matches: 12. The CDR3, as DNA: TGTGCCAGCAGCTCCCTCCCTGACAGGGGGGACTCACCCCTCCACTTT. As protein: CASSSLPDRGDSPLHF.